Listed below are T cell receptor beta chains from one sample, sequenced in a study of blood T cell repertoires in COVID-19. Repertoires were generated with immunoSEQ multiplex PCR, while TCRdb's copy carries only in-frame clones and drops some. The sample carries around 330,000 clones, less than 85% recorded once. The material sequenced was PBMCs or T cells enriched from blood (not recorded which). These receptors were taken from a woman in her thirties who had been exposed to COVID-19. CDR3s include the opening cysteine and the closing phenylalanine or tryptophan. Each record gives: J gene, clone size, D gene, CDR3 length, V gene, CDR3 protein, CDR3 DNA. D genes are given only for firm matches. Only part of the rows carry a size: once, few, many, or a class if the clone is expanded.

TRBJ1-1	NA	TRBD1	15	TRBV19	CASSPGTVRNTEAFF	TGTGCCAGTAGCCCCGGGACAGTCCGGAACACTGAAGCTTTCTTT
TRBJ2-7	NA	TRBD2	16	TRBV13	CASSLATSGQKGEQYF	TGTGCCAGCAGCTTAGCGACTAGCGGCCAAAAGGGCGAGCAGTACTTC
TRBJ2-1	once	NA	17	TRBV10-1	CASSESFLPGRHNEQFF	TGCGCCAGCAGTGAGTCGTTCCTGCCGGGGAGGCACAATGAGCAGTTCTTC
TRBJ1-4	NA	TRBD1	14	TRBV2	CASSWTGENEKLFF	TGTGCCAGCAGCTGGACAGGGGAGAATGAAAAACTGTTTTTT
TRBJ2-3	NA	TRBD2	15	TRBV7-7	CASSLVGGSADTQYF	TGTGCTAGCAGCTTGGTTGGCGGGAGTGCAGATACGCAGTATTTT
TRBJ1-4	NA	TRBD1	14	TRBV6-5	CASGITGGGEKLFF	TGTGCCAGCGGGATAACAGGGGGCGGAGAAAAACTGTTTTTT
TRBJ2-7	few	TRBD1	15	TRBV7-2	CASSTDRVYSYEQYF	TGTGCCAGCAGTACCGACAGGGTATATTCCTACGAGCAGTACTTC
TRBJ1-2	NA	NA	17	TRBV14	CASSHPIDSVPNYGYTF	TGTGCCAGCAGCCATCCCATAGACAGCGTTCCTAACTATGGCTACACCTTC
TRBJ2-2	NA	NA	16	TRBV14	CASSQEAAGKAGELFF	TGTGCCAGCAGCCAAGAGGCGGCAGGGAAAGCCGGGGAGCTGTTTTTT
TRBJ1-1	many	NA	14	TRBV10-3	CAISSTSTNTEAFF	TGTGCCATCAGTTCGACATCTACGAACACTGAAGCTTTCTTT
TRBJ1-5	NA	TRBD1	15	TRBV5-6	CASSSSGQVYQPQHF	TGTGCCAGCAGCTCGTCCGGACAGGTCTATCAGCCCCAGCATTTT
TRBJ2-7	NA	TRBD1	14	TRBV28	CASRAGTDSYEQYF	TGTGCCAGCAGGGCCGGGACAGACTCCTACGAGCAGTACTTC
TRBJ2-2	NA	TRBD1	14	TRBV19	CATGDRGSGGELFF	TGTGCCACCGGGGACAGGGGGTCGGGTGGGGAGCTGTTTTTT
TRBJ1-2	NA	NA	14	TRBV6-1	CASSEAAGPYGYTF	TGTGCCAGCAGTGAAGCGGCAGGGCCTTATGGCTACACCTTC
TRBJ2-7	NA	NA	14	TRBV5-1	CASSFWQGNYEQYF	TGCGCCAGCAGCTTCTGGCAGGGCAACTACGAGCAGTACTTC
TRBJ1-1	NA	NA	13	TRBV7-9	CASSSSKNTEAFF	TGTGCCAGCAGCTCTTCTAAGAACACTGAAGCTTTCTTT